This T cell receptor (beta chain) stems from a study of cytomegalovirus exposure and HLA in healthy donors (dated by TCRdb to 2016 to 2017). For context, the study as a whole: An earlier analysis of several hundred of the donors reported about 280 Gb of sequence data and 95 million to 120 million unique TCR beta sequences obtained from some 170 million T cells. An early release covering just under 650 HLA-typed donors comprised 250 to 350 gigabases of sequencing data and some 79 million unique TCR sequences. The genetic ancestry cluster associated with self-reported Caucasian donors included roughly 84% of the roughly 380 genotyped donors. The study was designed to test whether signatures of past pathogen exposure could be identified by cataloging public T cell receptors. The study used immunosequencing to profile the T cell repertoires of more than 650 subjects and linked those repertoires to cytomegalovirus serostatus. Besides the first cohort of approximately 670 subjects, a separate validation cohort made up of over a hundred different subjects was used. High-throughput TCR immunosequencing, statistical association of individual TCRs with disease status, and machine learning were combined to predict cytomegalovirus infection status. To study patterns of TCR occurrence, a later analysis re-analyzed previously published TCR beta repertoires from 666 donors and added high-resolution HLA genotyping. Rather than drawing on any new phenotypic data, the later analysis identified candidate immune exposures from TCR beta sequences and the way those sequences occurred across donors. In an earlier analysis of a few hundred of the donors, high-throughput TCR beta sequencing was used to judge whether each TCR beta V gene segment behaved as functional or pseudogenic. Donor age, sex, ethnicity and CMV serostatus were collected together with the repertoire data. In a later genetic analysis, genome-wide SNP genotypes for about 55% of the roughly 700 donors were used, and that subset was treated as a discovery cohort. Every discovery cohort repertoire had been produced on one sequencing platform. Class I and class II HLA loci were covered by the typing at four-digit resolution. Typing coverage differed by locus: A, B, C, DRB1 and DQB1 were typed in about 620-640 donors, DQA1 in roughly 500, DPA1 in some 600, and DPB1 in 450 to 480. Because of strong linkage in the cohort, roughly 5 DR-DQ haplotypes were treated as single units for association and clustering. Among 300 to 500 genotyped donors of the cohort, an average of around 250,000 unique TCR beta nucleotide sequences was sequenced per donor, of which roughly 17% were non-productive. The paper as a whole reports these results and caveats: In a later analysis, HLA-associated TCR beta chains were found to be more clonally expanded and to have lower generation probabilities than equally common non-associated chains. Only TCR beta chains were sequenced in this cohort, and the absence of alpha or paired-chain data limited detectable features. When HLA alleles, especially DR and DQ, strongly co-occurred, TCR associations were difficult to assign to individual alleles. The classifier was reported to diagnose cytomegalovirus status with high specificity and sensitivity in both the original cohort and the validation cohort. In vitro tests confirmed that a few of the cytomegalovirus-associated TCR beta chains recognize cytomegalovirus antigens. About 17 rarely observed V segments, including chromosome 9 orphons, were excluded from the earlier analysis of about 600 of the donors because counts were too low. Because HLA typing was missing for some donors at each locus, association tests included only the typed subset. At a false discovery rate of 0.05, a later analysis linked under 20,000 TCR beta sequences to specific HLA alleles. The presence/absence analyses assumed that sequencing depth was roughly uniform across donors, and that assumption may not be true. In a later analysis, the rate of TCR association differed among HLA loci, with DRB1 alleles having the most associated TCRs and HLA-C alleles having the fewest. According to a later analysis, most CMV-associated TCR beta chains appeared to be HLA-restricted, and the HLA associations seemed to be driven largely by CMV exposure. For the cohort, immune exposure information was limited to CMV serostatus. The study gave a list of around 170 TCR beta chains associated with cytomegalovirus. According to a later analysis, parvovirus B19, influenza, CMV and Epstein-Barr virus appeared linked to several top co-occurrence clusters. V-gene and J-gene trimming of TCR beta chains was associated with a missense DCLRE1C variant in a later genetic analysis, and the association was replicated in an independent cohort. Most TCR sequences were seen in very few donors, while some public TCRs were found in many individuals. A group of highly shared sequence variants was considered likely to be a technical artifact of the sequencing pipeline. Correlated functional status among segregating V segments might reflect linkage disequilibrium, but an unknown experimental factor could not be ruled out. In an earlier analysis of more than 450 of the donors, most TCR beta V segments were observed in productive rearrangements about 87% or about 30% of the time, broadly matching IMGT annotations. The 87-base-pair reads could not distinguish some IMGT-functional V segments, including TRBV6-2 and TRBV6-3, so those segments were excluded. A later genetic analysis reported fewer N-insertions in productive TCRs among donors in an Asian-associated ancestry cluster than the roughly 700-donor mean. The authors suggested that the approach could potentially be generalized to other disease states and immunological phenotypes. A further reported finding was that TCR beta sequences accurately predicted the HLA-A and HLA-B alleles for most subjects in the first cohort.

Worth noting for this clone: The specificity of this receptor is unknown. No clone much larger than this one lies a single base away; base qualities are absent.

Library preparation employed the immunoSEQ multiplex PCR assay. A mixture of 60 forward primers for TCR Vbeta segments and 13 reverse primers for TCR Jbeta segments was used in the multiplex PCR. Amplification of the CDR3 region of rearranged TCR beta genes was performed with a multiplex PCR assay on genomic DNA. The Illumina HiSeq System was used to sequence the amplified TCR beta libraries as 87-base-pair reads. The authors' analysis ran thus. A later analysis counted 65 million to 90 million unique TCR beta chains across the 550 to 750 repertoires, and about 10 million of these chains were shared by at least two donors. Raw reads were error-corrected and collapsed into unique sequences by a nearest-neighbor algorithm in which closely related sequences were merged to remove PCR and sequencing errors. To assign V, D and J gene segments, CDR3 sequences were aligned to IMGT reference sequences. For a sequence to be retained, at least a six-nucleotide match to both a V gene segment and a J gene segment was required. A rearrangement counted as productive if the CDR3 had no stop codons and remained in frame with V and J, and every other rearrangement counted as non-productive. CDR3 was defined according to IMGT convention as the region running from the second conserved V-encoded cysteine to the conserved J-encoded phenylalanine. In an earlier analysis of 550 to 650 of the donors, sequences lacking an unambiguous match to a single V gene segment were excluded. An earlier analysis of about 590 of the donors classified V segments as functional when productive rearrangements were above 56.7% and as segregating when the standard deviation between donors was above 5%. A statistical classification framework was built for diagnosing cytomegalovirus status from the catalog of TCR beta chain sequences. In a later analysis, V and J genes were assigned by comparing TCR nucleotide sequences against IMGT/GENE-DB human TR gene sequences. A later analysis assigned CDR3 sequences and most-parsimonious VDJ recombination scenarios with the TCRdist pipeline. A later analysis defined each TCR beta chain by its CDR3 amino acid sequence plus V-gene family, and excluded reads lacking a unique V-gene family. In a later analysis, fewer than 600 highly shared, low-generation-probability nucleotide sequences were removed to address suspected cross-contamination and a sequencing artifact. In a later analysis, a clonal expansion index was calculated for each public chain from normalized within-repertoire ranks of inferred template counts. In a later analysis, generation probabilities were computed using a VDJ recombination model fitted to out-of-frame rearrangements, and the results were checked against IGoR. A later analysis scored TCR-TCR, TCR-HLA and TCR-CMV co-occurrence with hypergeometric tests, applying a repertoire-size bias correction to TCR pairs. False discovery rates were estimated in a later analysis by permuting HLA or CMV assignments 20 times. A later analysis grouped co-occurring TCRs with DBSCAN, adding TCRdist sequence similarity when clustering within HLA-allele-positive subsets. Repertoires with fewer than 30,000 or more than 120,000 public chains, plus five repertoires with anomalous nucleotide sharing, were excluded from co-occurrence clustering. Imported from immuneACCESS, the table was reduced by TCRdb to in-frame sequences with V and J called. These copies leave out some clones; in studies compared against another copy, an unresolved V gene accounts for under half, and the cause of the remainder is not known. Clone size and V and J calls were adopted from that table, with D and trimming inferred from the DNA. This sample lists around 120,000 clones; 79% were detected once. Approximately 4% of the sample rests with the top ten.

V gives up 0 bases and J gives up 2 bases, and the segment between their germline ends measures 18 bases. CDR1 SGDLS and CDR2 YYNGEE are derived from the germline V gene. The CDR3 numbers 17 residues from cysteine through phenylalanine. Just CDR3 DNA is preserved here, 51 bases in frame from base 1. The cohort comprised fewer than 700 healthy bone marrow donors. At the time of sampling, every cohort member was nominally healthy, though immune exposures that went unrecorded were likely present. The donor tested CMV seropositive, placing the donor among the 250 to 300 seropositive members of the cohort. Every donor gave a peripheral blood sample, and the peripheral blood mononuclear cells from that sample were used for TCR beta sequencing. Genomic DNA was extracted from the blood cell samples with the Qiagen DNeasy Blood Extraction Kit.

This sequence originates from a man aged 25 to 45 in good health and CMV-seropositive. Sequences were obtained from PBMCs. Recombination linked TRBV9 to TRBJ2-7; 5 matching bases give a weak D call of TRBD1. The DNA sequence is TGTGCCAGCAGCGTAGTTGACAGAACCAGACGTACCTACGAGCAGTACTTC. It translates as CASSVVDRTRRTYEQYF.